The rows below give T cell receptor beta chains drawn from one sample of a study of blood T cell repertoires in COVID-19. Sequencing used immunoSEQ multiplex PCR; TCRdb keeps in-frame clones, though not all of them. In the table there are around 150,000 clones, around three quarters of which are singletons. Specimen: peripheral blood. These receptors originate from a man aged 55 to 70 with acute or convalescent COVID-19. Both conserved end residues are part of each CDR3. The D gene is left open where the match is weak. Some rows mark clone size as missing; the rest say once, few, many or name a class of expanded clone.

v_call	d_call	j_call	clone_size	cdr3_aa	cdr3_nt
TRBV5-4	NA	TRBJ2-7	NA	CASSQLARGSYEQYF	TGTGCCAGCAGCCAACTTGCCAGGGGCTCCTACGAGCAGTACTTC
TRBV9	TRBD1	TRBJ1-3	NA	CASSGTGGLVGNTIYF	TGTGCCAGCAGCGGTACAGGGGGCCTTGTTGGAAACACCATATATTTT
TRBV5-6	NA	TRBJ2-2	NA	CASSYQGRNTGELFF	TGTGCCAGCAGCTATCAGGGGAGGAACACCGGGGAGCTGTTTTTT
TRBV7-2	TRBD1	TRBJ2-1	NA	CASSLGTGSYNEQFF	TGTGCCAGCAGCTTAGGGACAGGGTCCTACAATGAGCAGTTCTTC
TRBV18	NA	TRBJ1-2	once	CASSPDTSYGYTF	TGTGCCAGCTCACCGGACACAAGCTATGGCTACACCTTC
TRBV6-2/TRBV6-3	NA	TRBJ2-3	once	CASSYSTGGSISSTDTQYF	TGTGCCAGCAGTTACTCGACAGGCGGGAGTATTTCTAGCACAGATACGCAGTATTTT
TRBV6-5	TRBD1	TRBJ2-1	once	CASTPQGASYNEQFF	TGTGCCAGCACCCCTCAGGGGGCCAGCTACAATGAGCAGTTCTTC
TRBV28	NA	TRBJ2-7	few	CASSPWGGGNDYEQYF	TGTGCCAGCAGTCCTTGGGGTGGCGGGAATGACTACGAGCAGTACTTC
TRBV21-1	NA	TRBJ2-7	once	CASSILHGPYGSSSSYEQYF	TGTGCCAGCAGCATACTTCATGGGCCATATGGCTCCTCATCTTCCTACGAGCAGTACTTC
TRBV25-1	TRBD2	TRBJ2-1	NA	CASSGASGRLNEQFF	TGTGCCAGCAGTGGCGCTAGCGGGAGATTGAATGAGCAGTTCTTC
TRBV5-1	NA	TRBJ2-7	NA	CASSLGGGTESRLPYEQYF	TGCGCCAGCAGCTTGGGGGGCGGGACCGAATCGCGTCTCCCCTACGAGCAGTACTTC
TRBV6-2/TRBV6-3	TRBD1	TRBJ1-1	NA	CASRYRGRDTEAFF	TGTGCCAGCAGGTACAGGGGTAGGGATACTGAAGCTTTCTTT
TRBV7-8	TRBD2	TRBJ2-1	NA	CASSLGGLAGGEQFF	TGTGCCAGCAGCTTAGGGGGCCTAGCGGGAGGTGAGCAGTTCTTC
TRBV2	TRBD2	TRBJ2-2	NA	CASSKTMTSGSLGELFF	TGTGCCAGCAGTAAGACGATGACTAGCGGGAGTCTAGGGGAGCTGTTTTTT
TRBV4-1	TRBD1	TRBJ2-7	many	CASSQDVPLDRGLHEQYF	TGCGCCAGCAGCCAAGATGTCCCTCTCGACAGGGGGCTGCACGAGCAGTACTTC
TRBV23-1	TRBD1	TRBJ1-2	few	CASSQSGTVLCGYTF	TGCGCCAGCAGTCAATCTGGGACAGTCTTGTGTGGCTACACCTTC
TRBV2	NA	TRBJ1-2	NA	CASSSQGNYGYTF	TGTGCCAGCAGTTCGCAGGGGAACTATGGCTACACCTTC
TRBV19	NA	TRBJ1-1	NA	CASSPTRGGDTEAFF	TGTGCCAGTAGCCCGACTCGCGGAGGAGACACTGAAGCTTTCTTT
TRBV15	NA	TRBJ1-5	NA	CATSGRGSNQPQHF	TGTGCCACCAGCGGGAGAGGTAGCAATCAGCCCCAGCATTTT
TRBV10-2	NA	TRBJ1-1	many	CASSNRIRGTEAFF	TGCGCCAGCAGTAACAGGATAAGGGGGACTGAAGCTTTCTTT